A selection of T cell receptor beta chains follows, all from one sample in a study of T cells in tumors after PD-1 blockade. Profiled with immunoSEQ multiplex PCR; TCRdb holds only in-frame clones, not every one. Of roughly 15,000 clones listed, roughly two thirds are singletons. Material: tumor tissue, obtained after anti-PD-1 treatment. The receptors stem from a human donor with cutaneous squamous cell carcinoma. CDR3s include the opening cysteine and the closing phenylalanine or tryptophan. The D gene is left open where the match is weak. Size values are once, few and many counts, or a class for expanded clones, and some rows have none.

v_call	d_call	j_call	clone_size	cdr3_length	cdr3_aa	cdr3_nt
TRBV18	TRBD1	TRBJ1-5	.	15	CASSSGQGKGQPQHF	TGTGCCAGCTCATCCGGACAGGGGAAGGGCCAGCCCCAGCATTTT
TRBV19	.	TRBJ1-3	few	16	CASSISGLGPGNTIYF	TGTGCCAGTAGTATCTCTGGACTAGGGCCGGGAAACACCATATATTTT
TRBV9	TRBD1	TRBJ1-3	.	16	CASSAGTGTAGNTIYF	TGTGCCAGCAGCGCAGGGACAGGGACAGCTGGAAACACCATATATTTT
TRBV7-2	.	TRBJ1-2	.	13	CASSLQRIYGYTF	TGTGCCAGCAGCTTACAACGGATTTATGGCTACACCTTC
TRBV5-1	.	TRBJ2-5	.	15	CASSLAGESQETQYF	TGCGCCAGCAGCTTGGCCGGGGAGTCCCAAGAGACCCAGTACTTC
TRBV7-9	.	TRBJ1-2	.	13	CASSLVGSYGYTF	TGTGCCAGCAGCTTAGTCGGGAGCTATGGCTACACCTTC
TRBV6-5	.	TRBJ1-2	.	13	CAVLAGTHYGYTF	TGTGCCGTTTTAGCGGGGACCCACTATGGCTACACCTTC
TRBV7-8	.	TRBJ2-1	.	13	CASSRSEGNEQFF	TGTGCCAGCAGCCGCTCCGAGGGCAATGAGCAGTTCTTC
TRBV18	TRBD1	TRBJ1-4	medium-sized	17	CASSNRQGTATNEKLFF	TGTGCCAGCTCAAACCGACAGGGGACCGCAACTAATGAAAAACTGTTTTTT
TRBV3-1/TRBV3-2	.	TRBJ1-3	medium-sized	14	CASSQARIRNTIYF	TGTGCCAGCAGCCAAGCACGGATTAGAAACACCATATATTTT
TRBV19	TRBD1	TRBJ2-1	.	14	CASSNRGSYNEQFF	TGTGCCAGTAGTAACAGGGGTTCCTACAATGAGCAGTTCTTC
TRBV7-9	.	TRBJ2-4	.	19	CASSPYTPLPPDRANIQYF	TGTGCCAGCAGCCCATACACCCCCCTTCCCCCCGACAGAGCGAACATTCAGTACTTC
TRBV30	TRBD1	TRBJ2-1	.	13	CAWSDRGRDEQFF	TGTGCCTGGAGTGACAGGGGACGGGATGAGCAGTTCTTC
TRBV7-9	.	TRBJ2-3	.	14	CASSLDFAADTQYF	TGTGCCAGCAGCTTAGACTTTGCGGCGGATACGCAGTATTTT
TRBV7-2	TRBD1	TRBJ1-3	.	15	CASSHGQGGGNTIYF	TGTGCCAGCAGCCATGGACAGGGTGGGGGAAACACCATATATTTT
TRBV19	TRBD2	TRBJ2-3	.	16	CASSTRGGGTADTQYF	TGTGCCAGTAGTACCCGTGGGGGGGGGACGGCAGATACGCAGTATTTT
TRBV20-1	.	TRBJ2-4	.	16	CSASSGRGRVGNIQYF	TGCAGTGCTAGTTCTGGGAGGGGGCGCGTTGGAAACATTCAGTACTTC
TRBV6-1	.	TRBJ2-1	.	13	CASSDWGYNEQFF	TGTGCCAGCAGTGATTGGGGCTACAATGAGCAGTTCTTC
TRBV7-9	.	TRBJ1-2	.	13	CASSVGVYYGYTF	TGTGCCAGCAGCGTAGGGGTTTACTATGGCTACACCTTC
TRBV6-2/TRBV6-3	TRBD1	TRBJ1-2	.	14	CASSWTGGAQGYTF	TGTGCCAGCAGCTGGACAGGGGGCGCGCAAGGCTACACCTTC
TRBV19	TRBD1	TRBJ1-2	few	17	CASSIGQGASGNYGYTF	TGTGCCAGTAGTATCGGGCAGGGGGCCTCCGGGAACTATGGCTACACCTTC
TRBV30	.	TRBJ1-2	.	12	CAGTPTGYGYTF	TGTGCCGGGACACCGACGGGCTATGGCTACACCTTC
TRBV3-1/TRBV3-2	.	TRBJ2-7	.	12	CASSGLTREQYF	TGTGCCAGCTCAGGGTTGACGAGAGAGCAGTACTTC
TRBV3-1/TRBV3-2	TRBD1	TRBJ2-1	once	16	CASSRTSGGVYNEQFF	TGTGCCAGCAGTCGAACCTCAGGGGGCGTTTACAATGAGCAGTTCTTC
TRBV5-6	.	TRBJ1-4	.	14	CASSDTRENEKLFF	TGTGCCAGCAGCGACACCCGGGAAAATGAAAAACTGTTTTTT
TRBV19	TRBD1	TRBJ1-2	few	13	CASSTRQGNGYTF	TGTGCCAGTAGTACACGACAGGGAAACGGCTACACCTTC
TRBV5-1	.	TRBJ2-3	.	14	CASSDGGPGRTQYF	TGCGCCAGCAGCGACGGGGGCCCCGGGAGGACGCAGTATTTT
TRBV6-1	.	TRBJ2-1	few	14	CASSDIGDYNEQFF	TGTGCCAGCAGTGATATCGGGGACTACAATGAGCAGTTCTTC
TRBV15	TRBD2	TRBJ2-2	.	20	CATSRRALAGGYGHTGELFF	TGTGCCACCAGCAGGAGGGCCCTGGCGGGAGGGTATGGCCACACCGGGGAGCTGTTTTTT
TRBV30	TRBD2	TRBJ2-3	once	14	CAWTIASGTDTQYF	TGTGCCTGGACAATTGCTAGCGGAACAGATACGCAGTATTTT
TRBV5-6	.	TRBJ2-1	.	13	CASSSAASRGQFF	TGTGCCAGCAGCTCCGCTGCTAGCCGGGGGCAGTTCTTC